This is a list of T cell receptor beta chains from one sample in a study of blood T cell repertoires in COVID-19. Some clones are missing from TCRdb's copy, which holds only in-frame ones; the method was immunoSEQ multiplex PCR. The sample comprises approximately 280,000 clones, around 89% of which are singletons, and about 4.2% rests with the top ten. Sequencing input: peripheral blood. The receptor source for this set is a man aged 35 to 55 with acute or convalescent COVID-19. CDR3s include the opening cysteine and the closing phenylalanine or tryptophan. A D gene is named only where the DNA matches it firmly. Clone size, where shown, is once, few, many, or a class for clones that have expanded.

cdr3_length,clone_size,j_call,v_call,d_call,cdr3_nt,cdr3_aa
17,.,TRBJ1-1,TRBV5-6,TRBD1,TGTGCCAGCAGTTTTCTTAGAGGGACAGGGGCGAACACTGAAGCTTTCTTT,CASSFLRGTGANTEAFF
16,.,TRBJ2-3,TRBV27,.,TGTGCCAGCAGTCCCCTGGTTGGGCCGGTCACAGATACGCAGTATTTT,CASSPLVGPVTDTQYF
19,.,TRBJ2-7,TRBV9,TRBD1,TGTGCCAGCAGCCCGGGACAGAACCCGTACTCCCCGAGAACCTACGAGCAGTACTTC,CASSPGQNPYSPRTYEQYF
14,.,TRBJ2-1,TRBV2,.,TGTGCCACTGCGCAGGGCAGCTCCTACAATGAGCAGTTCTTC,CATAQGSSYNEQFF
12,.,TRBJ2-1,TRBV14,.,TGTGCCAGCAGCCATGAGCCCCCGAGACAGTTCTTC,CASSHEPPRQFF
16,.,TRBJ1-2,TRBV6-6,.,TGTGCCAGCAGTTACTCCTCGAGGGCCCAGTCCTATGGCTACACCTTC,CASSYSSRAQSYGYTF
15,few,TRBJ1-6,TRBV6-5,TRBD1,TGTGCCAGCACCGAGGACAGGCCCTATAATTCACCCCTCCACTTT,CASTEDRPYNSPLHF
16,.,TRBJ2-3,TRBV24-1,.,TGTGCCACCAGTGATTTATCTGGACTCGGGCTCGATACGCAGTATTTT,CATSDLSGLGLDTQYF
15,once,TRBJ1-1,TRBV7-3,TRBD1,TGTGCCAGCAGCTTAGACCTACAGGGGTACACTGAAGCTTTCTTT,CASSLDLQGYTEAFF
13,.,TRBJ2-2,TRBV10-1,.,TGCGCCAGCAGTGAGTCAGTCGGCGGGGAGCTGTTTTTT,CASSESVGGELFF
15,.,TRBJ2-7,TRBV2,TRBD2,TGTGCCAGCAGTGGACAAGCGGGGGGGGCCTACGAGCAGTACTTC,CASSGQAGGAYEQYF